This is a list of T cell receptor beta chains from one sample in a study of T cell repertoires in cytomegalovirus infection. Via MiXCR, TCRdb re-called the reads, giving one row per CDR3 protein. Among tens of thousands of distinct CDR3 sequences listed, more than 3% were seen once. Sequencing was done on a sample of PBMCs. The receptors were sampled from a human donor in good health (CMV status not recorded). Some clones in this sample may be carry-over from other donors' samples. Each CDR3 is given with its conserved first and last residue. Fields, in order: D gene, V gene, clone size, J gene, CDR3 DNA, CDR3 protein. The D gene is left open where the match is weak. Clone size is given as once, few, many or a size class.

>NA|TRBV6-2/TRBV6-3|many|TRBJ1-2
TGTGCCAGCAGTATAACAGCGACTAACTATGGCTACACCTTC
CASSITATNYGYTF
>TRBD1|TRBV6-5|many|TRBJ2-7
TGTGCCAGCAGGGCGGGGACAGGCATGTACGAGCAGTACTTC
CASRAGTGMYEQYF
>NA|TRBV7-2|many|TRBJ1-1
TGTGCCAGCAGCTTAGTAGGGGGGCCCACTGAAGCTTTCTTT
CASSLVGGPTEAFF
>NA|TRBV7-2|many|TRBJ1-1
TGTGCCAGCAGCTTAGGCCGACTATCTTGGTCGGGTGAAGCTTTCTTT
CASSLGRLSWSGEAFF
>NA|TRBV7-2|many|TRBJ1-1
TGTGCCAGCAGCCCCCGGGGCAGGATAAGCACTGAAGCTTTCTTT
CASSPRGRISTEAFF
>NA|TRBV2|many|TRBJ2-3
TGTGGCTTGGACGGGGGCACAGATACGCAGTATTTT
CGLDGGTDTQYF
>NA|TRBV7-9|many|TRBJ2-5
TGTGCCAGCAGCTTAAAGGTTGTCTGGGCTAGCGAGAGTGTGGCCCAGTACTTC
CASSLKVVWASESVAQYF
>NA|TRBV28|many|TRBJ1-1
TGTGCCAGCAGGGGACGGCCTGAAGCTTTCTTT
CASRGRPEAFF
>TRBD1|TRBV7-9|many|TRBJ1-5
TGTGCCAGCAGCACGGACAGGCACAATCAGCCCCAGCATTTT
CASSTDRHNQPQHF
>TRBD2|TRBV5-5|many|TRBJ2-1
TGTGCCAGCAGCTTGGCCTCGAGCGGGGTCTACAATGAGCAGTTCTTC
CASSLASSGVYNEQFF
>NA|TRBV5-6|many|TRBJ1-1
TGTGCCAGCAGCCCCATCGGGCGAATGAACACTGAAGCTTTCTTT
CASSPIGRMNTEAFF
>TRBD1|TRBV28|many|TRBJ1-1
TGTGCCAGCAGGGGGACAGTTCAAGCTTTCTTT
CASRGTVQAFF
>NA|TRBV10-3|many|TRBJ2-7
TGTGCCGTAAGCGAGACGGAAACCTACGAGCAGTACTTC
CAVSETETYEQYF
>NA|TRBV20-1|many|TRBJ1-2
TGCAGTGCTCCAGACAGCTATGGCTACACCTTC
CSAPDSYGYTF
>NA|TRBV28|many|TRBJ2-7
TGTGCCAGCAGTTTTGGAGCGTACGAGCAGTACTTC
CASSFGAYEQYF
>TRBD1|TRBV28|many|TRBJ1-2
TGTGCCAATACGGACAGGCGTGATGGCTACACCTTC
CANTDRRDGYTF